Listed below are T cell receptor beta chains from one sample, sequenced in a study of blood T cell repertoires in COVID-19. The method was immunoSEQ multiplex PCR; TCRdb's version includes in-frame clones alone and lacks a portion of them. The sample yields some 350,000 clones, around 90% seen once. The specimen was PBMCs or T cells enriched from blood (not recorded which). Receptors originate from a man in his thirties or forties who had recovered from COVID-19. Both conserved end residues are part of each CDR3.

j_call: TRBJ1-5
v_call: TRBV28
cdr3_aa: CASSLTGGGNQPQHF

j_call: TRBJ2-7
v_call: TRBV25-1
cdr3_aa: CASSQQGKYEQYF

j_call: TRBJ2-7
v_call: TRBV2
cdr3_aa: CASSEALARLSYEQYF

j_call: TRBJ2-3
v_call: TRBV10-1
cdr3_aa: CASSDGGPNGTDTQYF

j_call: TRBJ2-7
v_call: TRBV28
cdr3_aa: CASSPIRTSYEQYF

j_call: TRBJ1-5
v_call: TRBV30
cdr3_aa: CAWSALGNSNQPQHF

j_call: TRBJ1-2
v_call: TRBV3-1/TRBV3-2
cdr3_aa: CASSQADRGQGNYGYTF

j_call: TRBJ1-2
v_call: TRBV6-6
cdr3_aa: CASRSGSTGHGYTF

j_call: TRBJ1-5
v_call: TRBV12-2
cdr3_aa: CASRFQPPGQGYPYSNQPQHF

j_call: TRBJ2-1
v_call: TRBV24-1
cdr3_aa: CATSDPSPAGGLGEQFF

j_call: TRBJ1-6
v_call: TRBV28
cdr3_aa: CASSYLGRRGSPLHF

j_call: TRBJ1-5
v_call: TRBV2
cdr3_aa: CASSDEGSAQHF

j_call: TRBJ2-7
v_call: TRBV19
cdr3_aa: CASSPEGGVPYEQYF

j_call: TRBJ1-4
v_call: TRBV30
cdr3_aa: CAWMGQGREKLFF

j_call: TRBJ2-3
v_call: TRBV5-4
cdr3_aa: CASRRTGSTDTQYF

j_call: TRBJ1-1
v_call: TRBV20-1
cdr3_aa: CAGLMNTEAFF

j_call: TRBJ1-2
v_call: TRBV11-2
cdr3_aa: CASSLGQGGGYTF

j_call: TRBJ1-6
v_call: TRBV30
cdr3_aa: CAWSDGTGADADHF

j_call: TRBJ1-5
v_call: TRBV4-1
cdr3_aa: CASSQDFGQVNQPQHF

j_call: TRBJ2-3
v_call: TRBV9
cdr3_aa: CASSPPRGSRRSTDTQYF

j_call: TRBJ1-2
v_call: TRBV30
cdr3_aa: CAWRYKEGLYGYTF

j_call: TRBJ2-3
v_call: TRBV9
cdr3_aa: CASSVAPQDTQYF

j_call: TRBJ2-1
v_call: TRBV18
cdr3_aa: CASSPTGGFYNEQFF